Shown below are 10 T cell receptor beta chains from a single sample sequenced in a study of Graves' ophthalmopathy and Graves' hyperthyroidism. RNA transcripts were the template, and TCR beta CDR3 regions were amplified from them. HTBI-primed first-round RT-PCR preceded second-round multiplex PCR. A single record per CDR3 protein comes from TCRdb applying MiXCR to the multiplex PCR reads. The sample lists some 520,000 distinct CDR3 sequences; about an eighth were seen once. What was sequenced was blood. The receptor source for this set is a woman aged 25 to 39 with Graves' ophthalmopathy.

Ten or more counts support this clonotype. This chain uses TRBV28 with TRBJ2-7; D gene uncertain. V lost 7 bases, J lost 2 bases, and 12 bases lay in between. The CDR3 is 13 residues long. Per the germline V gene, CDR1 is MDHEN and CDR2 is SYDVKM. The CDR3: CASTQPHPYEQYF. CDR3 DNA sequence: TGTGCCAGCACCCAACCCCACCCCTACGAGCAGTACTTC.

Many counts were recorded for this clonotype. The chain carries TRBV20-1 and TRBJ2-7; a possible D gene is TRBD2 (5 bases). The CDR3 is 14 amino acids. Germline CDR1 reads DFQATT; CDR2 reads SNEGSKA (reference sequence). Trimming pared 0 bases from V and 3 bases from J, leaving 12 bases between. The CDR3 here is CSARDIGMVYEQYF. DNA for the CDR3: TGCAGTGCTAGAGATATCGGGATGGTCTACGAGCAGTACTTC.

This clonotype occurred many times. The genes are TRBV27 and TRBJ2-2; D perhaps matches TRBD1 (7 bases). The germline CDR1 and CDR2 sequences are MNHEY and SMNVEV (reference sequence). The CDR3 runs to 15 residues. The germline V and J ends were trimmed by 6 bases and 5 bases, with 16 bases remaining between them. The DNA for the CDR3 is TGTGCCAGCAGCCCAGGGGGGCGCCCTACCGGGGAGCTGTTTTTT. Amino acids: CASSPGGRPTGELFF.

The sample holds many counts of this clonotype. The chain joins TRBV11-1 to TRBJ2-7; D might be TRBD1 (6 bases). CDR3 length equals 12 residues. Trimming shortened V by 3 bases and J by 10 bases, and 13 bases separated the two germline ends. Per germline, CDR1 SGHAT and CDR2 FQDESV (reference sequence). The CDR3 sequence: CASSFNRESQYF. The CDR3 bases are TGTGCCAGCAGCTTTAACAGGGAGAGCCAGTACTTC.

This clonotype was observed at least ten times. This chain joins TRBV7-9 and TRBJ1-2; weak D call: TRBD1 (6 bases). The V end was cut by 5 bases, the J end by 5 bases, with 18 bases between. Germline V CDR1 and CDR2: SEHNR, FQNEAQ (reference sequence). The CDR3 consists of 15 residues. CDR3 loop: CASSPESDRPYGYTF. The CDR3 nucleotides are TGTGCCAGCAGCCCCGAATCCGACAGGCCTTATGGCTACACCTTC.

This chain joins TRBV12-3 or TRBV12-4 and TRBJ1-1, with D unresolved. The CDR3 length is 13 residues. Trimming took 2 bases from V and 7 from J, leaving 11 bases between them. The CDR3 DNA reads as TGTGCCAGCAGTTTATGGGTCTATCTTGAAGCTTTCTTT. It specifies CASSLWVYLEAFF.

This clonotype was counted at least ten times. The rearrangement uses TRBV11-2 and TRBJ1-2; D is undetermined. Deletions cut 5 bases from V and 0 bases from J, with 16 bases between. The V gene's germline CDR1 is SGHAT and CDR2 FQNNGV. This CDR3 spans 16 amino acids. CDR3 protein: CASSPGEPWANYGYTF. The CDR3 DNA reads TGTGCCAGCAGCCCTGGGGAGCCGTGGGCTAACTATGGCTACACCTTC.

With respect to this clonotype: A much larger clonotype is one base distant, so this may be a read error. The rearrangement uses TRBV6-1 and TRBJ1-2, with TRBD1 identical over 10 bases. With V trimmed by 8 bases and J by 6 bases, 9 bases remained unmatched. Per germline, CDR1 MNHNS and CDR2 SASEGT. The CDR3 totals 14 residues. CDR3 nucleotides: TGTGCCAGCTGCATGGACAGGGGGGCCCATGGCTACACCTTC. Translated, it gives CASCMDRGAHGYTF.

As to this clonotype: This sequence may be a read error, since a much larger clone differs from it by one base. The CDR3 does not end in the conserved phenylalanine or tryptophan, so this is likely a read error. The chain is built from TRBV30 and TRBJ1-1; the D gene is possibly TRBD1 (6 bases). The V gene lost 7 bases and the J gene lost 3 bases, with 9 bases spanning the gap. Looked up from germline, CDR1 is GTSNPN and CDR2 is SVGIG (reference sequence). CDR3 length: 11 amino acids. Written as DNA, the CDR3 is TGTGCCTCGAGGGGGTACACTGAAGCTTTCTTG. It translates to CASRGYTEAFL.

Many counts were recorded for this clonotype. The chain couples TRBV20-1 to TRBJ2-5; D might be TRBD2 (6 bases). V lost 3 bases and J lost 6, with 26 bases in between. CDR1 is DFQATT and CDR2 is SNEGSKA in the germline V gene (reference sequence). The CDR3 is made up of 17 amino acids. The CDR3: CSASSATLGGGWKTQYF. CDR3 sequence (DNA): TGCAGTGCTAGCTCCGCGACCCTCGGGGGAGGATGGAAGACCCAGTACTTC.